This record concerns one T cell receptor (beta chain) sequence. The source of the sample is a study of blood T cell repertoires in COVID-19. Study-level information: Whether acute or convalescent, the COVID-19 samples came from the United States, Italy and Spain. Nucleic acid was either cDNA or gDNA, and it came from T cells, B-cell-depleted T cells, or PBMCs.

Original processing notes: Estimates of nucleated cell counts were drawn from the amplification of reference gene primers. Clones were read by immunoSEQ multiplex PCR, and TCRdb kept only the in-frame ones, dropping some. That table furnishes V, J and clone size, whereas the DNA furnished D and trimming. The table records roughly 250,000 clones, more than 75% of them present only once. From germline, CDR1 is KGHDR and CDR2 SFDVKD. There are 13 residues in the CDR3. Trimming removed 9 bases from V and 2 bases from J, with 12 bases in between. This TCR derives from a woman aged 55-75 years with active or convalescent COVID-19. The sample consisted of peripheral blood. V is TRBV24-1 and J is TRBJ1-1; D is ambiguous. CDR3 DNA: TGTGCCACCCAGGATGAAGAAAACACTGAAGCTTTCTTT. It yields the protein CATQDEENTEAFF.